This T cell receptor beta chain was sequenced in a study of cytomegalovirus exposure and HLA in healthy donors. Germline V gene lookup returns CDR1 MNHEY and CDR2 SMNVEV (reference sequence). Trimming took 6 bases from V and 4 from J; bases not matched to a gene: 15. This CDR3 spans 16 amino acids. PCR employed 60 Vbeta and 13 Jbeta primers. Method: immunoSEQ multiplex PCR; TCRdb's copy keeps in-frame clones and lacks some. The sample table sets out 80,000 to 100,000 clones. Notes on the study in general: Confirmation in vitro established that a few CMV-associated chains were specific for CMV antigens.

In regard to this clone: No antigen is known for it.

The clonotype originates from a woman aged 25 to 39 in good health and CMV-seronegative. The sequencing input was PBMCs. The V call is TRBV27, the J call TRBJ2-7; 7 bases map to TRBD2. CDR3 residues: CASSLRRPGGGYEQYF. CDR3 DNA: TGTGCCAGCAGCTTACGGCGCCCGGGAGGAGGGTACGAGCAGTACTTC.